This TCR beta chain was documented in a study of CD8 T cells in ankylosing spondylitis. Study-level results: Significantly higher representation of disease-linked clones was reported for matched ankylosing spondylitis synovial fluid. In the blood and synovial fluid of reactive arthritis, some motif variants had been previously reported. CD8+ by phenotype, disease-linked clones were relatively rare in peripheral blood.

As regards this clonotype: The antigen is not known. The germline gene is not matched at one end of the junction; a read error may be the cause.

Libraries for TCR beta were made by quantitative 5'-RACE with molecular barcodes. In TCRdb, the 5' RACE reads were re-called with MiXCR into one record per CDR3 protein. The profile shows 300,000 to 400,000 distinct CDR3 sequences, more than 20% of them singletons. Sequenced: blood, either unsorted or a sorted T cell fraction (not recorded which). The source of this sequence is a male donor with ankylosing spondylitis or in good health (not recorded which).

CDR3 DNA: TGTGCCAGCAGGGAAGGACAGGGGGAGGTGTACGAGCAGTACTTC. Translating it yields CASREGQGEVYEQYF. This chain connects TRBV6-1 to TRBJ2-7; TRBD1 matches 10 bases. This CDR3 is built from 15 residues. Germline CDR1 MNHNS, CDR2 SASEGT.